This TCR beta chain appears in the sequencing data of a study of shared T cell receptors in the human thymus. Assay used: immunoSEQ multiplex PCR; TCRdb lists only in-frame clones, some missing. Of about 610,000 clones in the sample, approximately 87% are singletons; the top ten hold 0.0095% to 0.011%. This CDR3 contains 15 residues. Looked up from germline, CDR1 is SGHTA and CDR2 is FQGTGA. Germline trimming cut 6 bases from V and 6 bases from J; bases unmatched to any gene: 5. This same sample was also taken into another study, of human thymus T cells. That work adds: Among the donors, all were healthy Finnish infants having corrective surgery for congenital heart defects. Thymus tissue was removed during corrective cardiac surgery. Thymic and blood repertoires appeared to display a bias in their usage of V and J genes. Related studies noted strongly shared thymic repertoires across unrelated people.

The sequenced sample consisted of thymocytes. The TCR comes from a boy younger than two with a congenital heart defect. This chain connects TRBV7-3 to TRBJ2-3, with TRBD2 identical over 14 bases. The CDR3 region is CASSGTSGRFDTQYF. Here the CDR3 DNA reads TGTGCCAGCAGTGGGACTAGCGGGAGATTTGATACGCAGTATTTT.